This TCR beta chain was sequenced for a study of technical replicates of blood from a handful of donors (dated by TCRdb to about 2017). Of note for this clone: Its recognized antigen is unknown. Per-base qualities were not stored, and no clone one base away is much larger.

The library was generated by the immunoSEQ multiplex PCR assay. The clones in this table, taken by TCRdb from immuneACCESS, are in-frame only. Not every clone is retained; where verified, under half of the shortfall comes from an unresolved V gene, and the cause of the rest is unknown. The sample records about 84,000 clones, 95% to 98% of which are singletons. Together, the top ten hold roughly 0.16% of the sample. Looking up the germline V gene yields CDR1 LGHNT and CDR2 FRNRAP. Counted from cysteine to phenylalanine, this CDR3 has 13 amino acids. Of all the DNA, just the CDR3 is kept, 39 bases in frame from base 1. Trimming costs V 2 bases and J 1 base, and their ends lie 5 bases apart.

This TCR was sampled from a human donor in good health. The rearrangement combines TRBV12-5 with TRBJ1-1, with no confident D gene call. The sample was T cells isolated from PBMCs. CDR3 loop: CASGLTPNTEAFF. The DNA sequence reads TGTGCTAGTGGTTTGACACCGAACACTGAAGCTTTCTTT.